The present entry profiles one T cell receptor beta chain with its context. The sample is drawn from a study of blood T cell repertoires in COVID-19. Study information: Sites across the United States, Italy and Spain contributed samples from acute and convalescent COVID-19. Nucleic acid was either cDNA or gDNA, and it came from T cells, B-cell-depleted T cells, or PBMCs.

Per the study methods: The authors estimated nucleated cell counts from reference gene primer amplification. Produced via immunoSEQ multiplex PCR; TCRdb's table is partial and in-frame only. V and J calls and clone size are copied from that table; D and trimming were computed from the DNA. The sample has about 140,000 clones; 88% are singletons. The TCR sequence derives from a woman aged 50 to 65 with acute or convalescent COVID-19. The specimen was peripheral blood.

Here the CDR3 reads CASSPGLANSYEQYF. DNA for the CDR3: TGTGCCAGCAGCCCAGGACTAGCGAACTCCTACGAGCAGTACTTC. The rearrangement uses TRBV7-3 and TRBJ2-7, with TRBD2 identical over 9 bases. The CDR3 has 15 residues. Germline assignment: CDR1 SGHTA and CDR2 FQGTGA. J was trimmed by 0 bases and V by 5 bases; bases with no gene match: 5.